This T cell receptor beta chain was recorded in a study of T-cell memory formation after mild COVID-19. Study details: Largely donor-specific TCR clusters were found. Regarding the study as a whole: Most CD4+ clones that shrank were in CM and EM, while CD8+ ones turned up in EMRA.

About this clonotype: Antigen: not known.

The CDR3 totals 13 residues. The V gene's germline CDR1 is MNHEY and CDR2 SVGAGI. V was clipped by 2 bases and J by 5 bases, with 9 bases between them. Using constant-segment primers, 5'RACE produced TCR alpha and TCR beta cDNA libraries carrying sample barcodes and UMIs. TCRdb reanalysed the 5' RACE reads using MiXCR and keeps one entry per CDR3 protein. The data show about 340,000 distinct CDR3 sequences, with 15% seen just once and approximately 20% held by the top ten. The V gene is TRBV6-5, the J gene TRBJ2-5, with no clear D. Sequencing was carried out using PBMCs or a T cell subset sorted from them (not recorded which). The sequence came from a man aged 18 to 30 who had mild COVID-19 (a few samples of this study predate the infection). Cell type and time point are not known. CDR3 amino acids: CASSYAPKETQYF. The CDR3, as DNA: TGTGCCAGCAGTTACGCCCCGAAGGAGACCCAGTACTTC.